The rows below give T cell receptor beta chains drawn from one sample of a study of blood T cell repertoires in COVID-19. Profiling relied on immunoSEQ multiplex PCR, and the TCRdb table lists in-frame clones only, not all of them. The sample comprises some 120,000 clones, roughly 90% of which are singletons, and approximately 2% rests with the top ten. The source material was peripheral blood. The receptors originated from a man aged 50-60 years with COVID-19, enrolled during active disease. Each CDR3 is given with its conserved first and last residue. A D gene is named only where the DNA matches it firmly. Not every row has a clone size; where given, it reads once, few, many or a size class.

abundance	v_gene	d_gene	j_gene	CDR3nt	CDR3aa
.	TRBV3-1/TRBV3-2	.	TRBJ1-2	TGTGCCAGCAGCCTCGGACCGGGGACTAACTATGGCTACACCTTC	CASSLGPGTNYGYTF
.	TRBV7-2	TRBD1	TRBJ2-2	TGTGCCAGCAGCCCGCTTACCGGGACAGGGTTCACCGGGGAGCTGTTTTTT	CASSPLTGTGFTGELFF
.	TRBV24-1	.	TRBJ2-2	TGTGCCACCAGTGATCCTGGGGAAGGGGACACCGGGGAGCTGTTTTTT	CATSDPGEGDTGELFF
.	TRBV10-2	TRBD1	TRBJ1-1	TGCGCCAGCAGTGAGACAGGGGCGAACACTGAAGCTTTCTTT	CASSETGANTEAFF
once	TRBV6-6	.	TRBJ2-1	TGTGCCAGCAGTTACTCGACGGGGAGTGAGCAGTTCTTC	CASSYSTGSEQFF
few	TRBV19	.	TRBJ1-5	TGTGCCAGTAGTAACAGTTTTTCTAGCAATCAGCCCCAGCATTTT	CASSNSFSSNQPQHF
.	TRBV24-1	TRBD1	TRBJ2-3	TGTGCCACCAGTGATTCCCCGGGACAGGGCCCAGATACGCAGTATTTT	CATSDSPGQGPDTQYF
.	TRBV7-6	TRBD1	TRBJ2-7	TGTGCCAGCAGCTCCTGGACAGGGTTAAGACCATCCTACGAGCAGTACTTC	CASSSWTGLRPSYEQYF
.	TRBV13	.	TRBJ2-2	TGTGCCAGCAGCTTCCAGTCCCCCCCCGGGGAGCTGTTTTTT	CASSFQSPPGELFF
.	TRBV9	.	TRBJ1-5	TGTGCCAGCAGCGTAGATGGGGCCCAGCCCCAGCATTTT	CASSVDGAQPQHF
.	TRBV14	.	TRBJ2-7	TGTGCCAGCAGGGACAGTTCTTCCTACGAGCAGTACTTC	CASRDSSSYEQYF
.	TRBV14	TRBD2	TRBJ2-1	TGTGCCAGCAGCCCGGGGACTAGCGGGAGCTATGAGCAGTTCTTC	CASSPGTSGSYEQFF
.	TRBV5-1	TRBD1	TRBJ1-1	TGCGCCAGCAGCTCCGGTGCCAGGGGGCCCATTGAAGCTTTCTTT	CASSSGARGPIEAFF
.	TRBV5-4	.	TRBJ1-1	TGTGCCAGCAGCCTGCTCCCAGAGAACACTGAAGCTTTCTTT	CASSLLPENTEAFF
.	TRBV6-5	.	TRBJ1-5	TGTGCCAGCAGCGGCGCACGGGATCAGCCCCAGCATTTT	CASSGARDQPQHF
.	TRBV18	TRBD1	TRBJ1-6	TGTGCCAGCTCACCGAAACAGGGGGATTCACCCCTCCACTTT	CASSPKQGDSPLHF
.	TRBV7-6	.	TRBJ1-5	TGTGCCAGCAGCTTAGGTGCGGGGAGGGAGCAGCCCCAGCATTTT	CASSLGAGREQPQHF
once	TRBV27	.	TRBJ2-6	TGTGCCAGCAGGTCCCCAGGGTCAAATGCTGGGGCCAACGTCCTGACTTTC	CASRSPGSNAGANVLTF
.	TRBV7-8	TRBD1	TRBJ2-7	TGTGCCAGCAGCTTAACTCCGGGACAGGGTTACGAGCAGTACTTC	CASSLTPGQGYEQYF